This TCR beta chain originates from a study of blood T cell repertoires in COVID-19. Study background: Spain, Italy and the United States supplied samples that represented acute and convalescent COVID-19. The analysed material was cDNA or gDNA that came from T cells, B-cell-depleted T cells, or PBMCs.

The CDR3 covers 15 residues. V gave up 7 bases and J gave up 1 base; unmatched junction bases: 9. Per germline, CDR1 MDHEN and CDR2 SYDVKM. This clone has more than one count but fewer than ten. Original data processing: Cell counts per sample came from amplifying reference gene primers. Profiling relied on immunoSEQ multiplex PCR, and the TCRdb table lists in-frame clones only, not all of them. V and J calls and clone size come straight from that table; D and trimming were deduced from the DNA. The sample lists roughly 120,000 clones, roughly 80% occurring once. The rearrangement uses TRBV28 and TRBJ2-7; 8 bases fit TRBD1. The source material was peripheral blood. This receptor was obtained from a man between 65 and 80 years old with acute or convalescent COVID-19. CDR3 in amino acids: CASTSSGTGSYEQYF. CDR3 in DNA: TGTGCCAGCACTTCATCCGGGACAGGTTCCTACGAGCAGTACTTC.